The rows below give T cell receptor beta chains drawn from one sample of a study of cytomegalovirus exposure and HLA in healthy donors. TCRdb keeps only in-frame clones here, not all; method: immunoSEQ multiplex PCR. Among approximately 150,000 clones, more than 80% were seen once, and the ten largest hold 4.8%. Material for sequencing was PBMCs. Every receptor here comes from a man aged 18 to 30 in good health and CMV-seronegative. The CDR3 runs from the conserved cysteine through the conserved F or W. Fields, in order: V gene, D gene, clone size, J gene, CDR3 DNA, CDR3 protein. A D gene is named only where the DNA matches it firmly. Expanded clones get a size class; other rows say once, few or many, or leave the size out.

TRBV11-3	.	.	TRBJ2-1	TGTGCCAGCAGCTATCTCCAAACTAGTATCACATATGAGCAGTTCTTC	CASSYLQTSITYEQFF
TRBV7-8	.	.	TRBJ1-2	TGTGCCAGCAGCAACAGGGAGGGAAACTATGGCTACACCTTC	CASSNREGNYGYTF
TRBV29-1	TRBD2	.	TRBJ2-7	TGCAGCGTTGAAGAAAGACTAGCGGGGTTCTACGAGCAGTACTTC	CSVEERLAGFYEQYF
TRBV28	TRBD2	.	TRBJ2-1	TGTGCCAGCAGCGGACTAGCGGACAACTACAATGAGCAGTTCTTC	CASSGLADNYNEQFF
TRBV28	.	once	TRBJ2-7	TGTGCCAGCAGTATAGCTGGGGAGTACGAGCAGTACTTC	CASSIAGEYEQYF
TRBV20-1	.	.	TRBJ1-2	TGCAGCCTAGGACAGTATGGCTACACCTTC	CSLGQYGYTF
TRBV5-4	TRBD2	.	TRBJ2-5	TGTGCCAGCAGCTCCGGGACTAACCTGCAAGAGACCCAGTACTTC	CASSSGTNLQETQYF
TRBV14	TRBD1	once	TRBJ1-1	TGTGCCAGCAGCCCAAACAGGGGTCAGAACACTGAAGCTTTCTTT	CASSPNRGQNTEAFF
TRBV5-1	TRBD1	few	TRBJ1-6	TGCGCCAGCAGCTGGACAGGGGCTGGGGATTCACCCCTCCACTTT	CASSWTGAGDSPLHF
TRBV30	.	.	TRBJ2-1	TGTGCCTGGAGGGGCCTCACGAGCAATGAGCAGTTCTTC	CAWRGLTSNEQFF
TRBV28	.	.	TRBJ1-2	TGTGCCAGCACTTCTAACTATGGCTACACCTTC	CASTSNYGYTF
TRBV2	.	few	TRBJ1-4	TGTGCCAGCAGTGACTCGGAGGTTAATGAAAAACTGTTTTTT	CASSDSEVNEKLFF
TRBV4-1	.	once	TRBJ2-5	TGCGCCAGCAGCCTAAGGGGGATTTGGTACCAAGAGACCCAGTACTTC	CASSLRGIWYQETQYF
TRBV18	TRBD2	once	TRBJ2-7	TGTGCCAGCTCACCAAAACTAGCGGGAGGGCCTTGGGACTACGAGCAGTACTTC	CASSPKLAGGPWDYEQYF
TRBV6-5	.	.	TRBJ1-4	TGTGCCAGCAGCCGCCGGGAGGCCTTTTCGGACAGAGTTTTT	CASSRREAFSDRVF
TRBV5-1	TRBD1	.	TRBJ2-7	TGCGCCAGCAGCTGGGGACAGGGGGCCCGGACCTACGAGCAGTACTTC	CASSWGQGARTYEQYF
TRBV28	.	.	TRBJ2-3	TGTGCCACCCGACTAGAAAGCACAGATACGCAGTATTTT	CATRLESTDTQYF
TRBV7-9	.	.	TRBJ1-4	TGTGCCAGCAGCCCCGGGGGGGAAAAACTGTTTTTT	CASSPGGEKLFF
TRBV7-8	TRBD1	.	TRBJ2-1	TGTGCCAGCAGCTTAGCGCGAGACAGGGCCTACAATGAGCAGTTCTTC	CASSLARDRAYNEQFF
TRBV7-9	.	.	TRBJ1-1	TGTGCCAGCAGCTCAGAATTGAACACTGAAGCTTTCTTT	CASSSELNTEAFF
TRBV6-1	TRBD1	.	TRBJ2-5	TGTGCCAGCAGTGGAGGACAGGGGGATGTTCGAGGGACCCAGTACTTC	CASSGGQGDVRGTQYF
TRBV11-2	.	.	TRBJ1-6	TGTGCCAGCAGCTTAGACAGATTATCACCCCTCCACTTT	CASSLDRLSPLHF
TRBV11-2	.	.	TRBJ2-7	TGTGCCAGCAGCTCAGGGGTAGGAATCCACGAGCAGTACTTC	CASSSGVGIHEQYF
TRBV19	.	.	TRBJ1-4	TGTGCCAGCACCGAGGGGGTAAGCGGCGAAAAACTGTTTTTT	CASTEGVSGEKLFF
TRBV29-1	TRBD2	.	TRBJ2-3	TGCAGCGTTGTGAGGGTCCCCGGGACTAGCGGCACCAGCACAGATACGCAGTATTTT	CSVVRVPGTSGTSTDTQYF
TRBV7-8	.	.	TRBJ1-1	TGTGCCAGCAGCCCTCACAGCACTGAAGCTTTCTTT	CASSPHSTEAFF
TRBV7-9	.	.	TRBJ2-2	TGTGCCACCAAAGGCAGGGGGGACACCGGGGAGCTGTTTTTT	CATKGRGDTGELFF
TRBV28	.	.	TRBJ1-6	TGTGCCAGCAGTTCTTGGGGAAGACAGAATTATAATTCACCCCTCCACTTT	CASSSWGRQNYNSPLHF
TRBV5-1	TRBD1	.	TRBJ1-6	TGCGCCAGCAGCTCAGGGACAGTAAATTCACCCCTCCACTTT	CASSSGTVNSPLHF
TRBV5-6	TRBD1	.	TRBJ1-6	TGTGCCAGCAGCCTCGGACAGGGAGTAACACCCCTCCACTTT	CASSLGQGVTPLHF